Below are 25 T cell receptor beta chains sequenced from a single sample in a study of monozygotic twins with inflammatory bowel disease. TCRdb re-called the 5' RACE reads, yielding one record per CDR3 amino acid sequence without DNA. The data include around 220,000 distinct CDR3 sequences; the top ten clones carry 6% to 9%. The sample was blood. The receptor set was obtained from a human donor with ulcerative colitis or Crohn's disease, or a healthy co-twin of an affected twin (not recorded which).

The rearrangement links TRBV18 to TRBJ2-1; TCRdb proposes TRBD2, but this gene call is untestable without DNA. Germline V gene lookup returns CDR1 KGHSH and CDR2 LQKENI. This CDR3 has 16 amino acids. The CDR3 spells CASSLRRLAGEYEQFF.

V is TRBV4-2 and J is TRBJ2-1; TCRdb indicates TRBD1, and absent DNA this call remains unverified. Germline values: CDR1 LGHNA, CDR2 YNFKEQ. The CDR3 runs to 16 residues. CDR3: CASSQGLGASYNEQFF.

The CDR3 spells CASSLFRGADTQYF. The genes are TRBV12-3 or TRBV12-4 and TRBJ2-3; with no DNA, the TCRdb D assignment of TRBD1 cannot be verified. CDR3 size: 14 residues.

The chain is built from TRBV28 and TRBJ2-5; absent DNA, TCRdb's TRBD2 call cannot be checked. The germline V gene encodes CDR1 MDHEN and CDR2 SYDVKM. The CDR3 length is 14 residues. The chain's CDR3 is CASRSRELGETQYF.

The V gene is TRBV4-1, the J gene TRBJ1-2. The CDR3 has 14 residues. Germline V gives CDR1 MGHRA, CDR2 YSYEKL. CDR3: CASSQGSGNYGYTF.

This rearrangement joins TRBV18 to TRBJ2-1. Germline V lookup: CDR1 KGHSH, CDR2 LQKENI. CDR3 length: 14 residues. CDR3 protein: CASSPPVLNNEQFF.

V usage is TRBV15 and J usage is TRBJ2-1; absent DNA, TCRdb's TRBD2 call cannot be checked. The germline V gene encodes CDR1 LNHNV and CDR2 YYDKDF (reference sequence). The CDR3 length is 13 residues. CDR3 sequence: CATSKGLAGVEFF. The variable domain in full, completed from reference TRBV15 and TRBJ2-1, reads DAMVIQNPRYQVTQFGKPVTLSCSQTLNHNVMYWYQQKSSQAPKLLFHYYDKDFNNEADTPDNFQSRRPNTSFCFLDIRSPGLGDTAMYLCATSKGLAGVEFFGPGTRLTVL.

The V gene is TRBV3-1, the J gene TRBJ1-1. The CDR3 runs to 14 residues. The germline gives CDR1 LGHDT, CDR2 YNNKEL (reference sequence). This CDR3 is CASSQGLVHTEAFF. The full variable domain, rest sourced from reference TRBV3-1 and TRBJ1-1, is DTAVSQTPKYLVTQMGNDKSIKCEQNLGHDTMYWYKQDSKKFLKIMFSYNNKELIINETVPNRFSPKSPDKAHLNLHINSLELGDSAVYFCASSQGLVHTEAFFGQGTRLTVV.

V usage is TRBV29-1 and J usage is TRBJ2-7; without DNA, the TCRdb call of TRBD1 cannot be checked. Germline CDR1 reads SQVTM; CDR2 reads ANQGSEA. CDR3 size: 14 residues. This CDR3 reads CSVSFTGVGYEQYF.

This chain uses TRBV18 with TRBJ2-1. The CDR3 totals 14 residues. The germline V gene has CDR1 KGHSH and CDR2 LQKENI. CDR3 region: CASSPRAGDHEQFF.

The V and J genes are TRBV18 and TRBJ2-7; TCRdb reports TRBD2, a call that lacks DNA to check it against. The CDR3 sequence is 13 residues long. The germline V gene has CDR1 KGHSH and CDR2 LQKENI. Here the CDR3 reads CASSPRGSGEQYF.

J is TRBJ2-7 and V is TRBV6-2 or TRBV6-3; the D call from TCRdb, TRBD2, cannot be confirmed without DNA. This CDR3 has 15 amino acids. Germline CDR1 and CDR2: MNHEY and SVGEGT. The CDR3 loop reads CASSYSPGLSYEQYF.

The CDR3 loop is CASSPGGGYGYTF. The chain employs TRBV7-6 and TRBJ1-2. The CDR3 loop spans 13 amino acids. The germline V gene encodes CDR1 SGHVS and CDR2 FNYEAQ.

V and J are TRBV5-1 and TRBJ2-2; checking the TCRdb D call of TRBD1 is not possible without DNA. The CDR3 contains 19 residues. CDR1 and CDR2 from the germline V gene are SGHRS and YFSETQ. This CDR3 is CASSLARISGQFYTGELFF.

The rearrangement links TRBV4-2 to TRBJ2-7. The CDR3 is 15 residues long. Germline CDR1 LGHNA, CDR2 YNFKEQ. The CDR3 reads CASSQDWVGVYEQYF.

V usage is TRBV20-1 and J usage is TRBJ1-4; TCRdb reports TRBD1, a call that lacks DNA to check it against. This CDR3 has 14 residues. The V gene's germline CDR1 is DFQATT and CDR2 SNEGSKA (reference sequence). The CDR3 protein is CSASPDRGQEKLFF.

The gene calls are TRBV28 and TRBJ2-2; TCRdb lists TRBD1, though no DNA is available to test this call. The CDR3 has 17 residues. Germline V CDR1 and CDR2: MDHEN, SYDVKM. The CDR3 spells CASSPHSGGQNTGELFF.

The V and J genes are TRBV29-1 and TRBJ1-3. CDR1 and CDR2 (germline): SQVTM, ANQGSEA. The CDR3 loop spans 16 amino acids. This chain's CDR3 is CSVVGGDTPDGITIYF.

The chain carries TRBV4-3 and TRBJ1-4; TCRdb returns TRBD1, unconfirmable since there is no DNA. The germline V gene has CDR1 LGHNA and CDR2 YSLEER. The CDR3 runs 15 residues. CDR3 protein: CASSQGTGLNEKLFF.

The rearrangement joins TRBV18 to TRBJ2-2; there is no DNA to check the TCRdb D call of TRBD1. CDR3 length equals 15 residues. Per the germline V gene, CDR1 is KGHSH and CDR2 is LQKENI. The CDR3 sequence is CASSHRDSLNGELFF.

V and J are TRBV11-3 and TRBJ2-1; TCRdb indicates TRBD1, and absent DNA this call remains unverified. The CDR3 extends over 16 amino acids. Germline V gives CDR1 SGHNT, CDR2 YENEEA. CDR3 region: CASSLEGGQGYNEQFF. Based on the CDR3 plus reference TRBV11-3 and TRBJ2-1, the full variable domain is EAGVVQSPRYKIIEKKQPVAFWCNPISGHNTLYWYLQNLGQGPELLIRYENEEAVDDSQLPKDRFSAERLKGVDSTLKIQPAELGDSAVYLCASSLEGGQGYNEQFFGPGTRLTVL.

The chain has TRBV20-1 and TRBJ1-1; TCRdb reports TRBD1, a call that lacks DNA to check it against. The CDR3 is 15 residues long. Germline V gene lookup returns CDR1 DFQATT and CDR2 SNEGSKA (reference sequence). The CDR3 loop is CSASRQGAMNTEAFF.

The genes are TRBV6-5 and TRBJ2-5; TCRdb's D gene call, TRBD1, goes unchecked for lack of DNA. CDR1 and CDR2 from the germline V gene are MNHEY and SVGAGI. There are 13 residues in the CDR3. CDR3 residues: CASSRDYQETQYF.

CDR3 amino acids: CSAGEGSGDTQYF. The chain is built from TRBV20-1 and TRBJ2-3; TCRdb calls TRBD2, which cannot be checked without DNA. This CDR3 region has 13 residues. Germline lookup yields CDR1 DFQATT and CDR2 SNEGSKA (reference sequence).

The chain links TRBV1 to TRBJ2-7; with no DNA, the TCRdb D assignment of TRBD2 cannot be verified. TRBV1 is noted as a pseudogene. The CDR3 runs 16 residues. CDR3 residues: CTSRHPRLANYYEQYF.